This T cell receptor (beta chain) was recovered during a study of OX40 agonist ivuxolimab in advanced cancers. About the research overall: Allowance was made for prior anti-PD-1, anti-PD-L1 or anti-CTLA-4 therapy, and around 44% had some.

Here immunoSEQ multiplex PCR was the method, and the copy in TCRdb shows in-frame clones only, minus some. The sample includes about 62,000 clones, less than 85% of them seen just once. A word on this clone: Antigen specificity is unknown.

Regarding the study as a whole: Among some nonresponders, normalized T-cell clonal expansion was also low. CD8+ T cells showed, on average, more clonal expansion than CD4+ cells.

A history of autoimmune disease or systemic immunosuppression excluded patients. The source was CD4+ or CD8+ T cells sorted from blood, collected in a trial of the OX40 agonist ivuxolimab. This receptor was obtained from an adult with an advanced solid tumor such as melanoma, head and neck, liver or kidney cancer.

The CDR3 nucleotides are TGTGCCATCAGTGAGGCCGGGACAGCCAATAATTCACCCCTCCACTTT. Protein sequence: CAISEAGTANNSPLHF. The chain links TRBV10-3 to TRBJ1-6; TRBD1 agrees at 7 bases. This CDR3 is 16 amino acids long. CDR1 is ENHRY and CDR2 is SYGVKD in the germline V gene. V lost 2 bases, J lost 5 bases, and 6 bases stayed unmatched.